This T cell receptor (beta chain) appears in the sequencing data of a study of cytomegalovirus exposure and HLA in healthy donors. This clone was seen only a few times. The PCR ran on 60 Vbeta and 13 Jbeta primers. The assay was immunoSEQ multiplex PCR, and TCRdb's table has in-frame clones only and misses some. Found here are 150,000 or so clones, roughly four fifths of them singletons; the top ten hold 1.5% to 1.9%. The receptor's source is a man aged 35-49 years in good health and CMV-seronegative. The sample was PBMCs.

CDR3 sequence (DNA): TGTGCCAGTATGCTAGCGGGAGCCTACAATGAGCAGTTCTTC. Its protein product is CASMLAGAYNEQFF. This sequence joins TRBV19 and TRBJ2-1; 10 nucleotides line up with TRBD2. The length of the CDR3 is 14 residues. Losses at the gene ends were 7 bases for V and 2 bases for J; bases not matched to a gene: 2. Germline V gene data show CDR1 as LNHDA and CDR2 as SQIVND (reference sequence).